Shown below are 30 T cell receptor beta chains from a single sample sequenced in a study of T cells in severe cutaneous drug reactions. Bulk and single-cell libraries used iRepertoire multiplex PCR with TCR subtype-specific primers. TCRdb reprocessed the multiplex PCR reads, keeping one entry per CDR3 protein, no DNA. The sample table includes thousands of distinct CDR3 sequences. The patients sequenced had a carbamazepine-induced Stevens-Johnson syndrome or toxic epidermal necrolysis reaction. Sequencing used cells from a skin blister. These TCRs come from a human donor with a severe cutaneous adverse drug reaction.

The chain uses TRBV10-3 and TRBJ2-1; the TRBD2 assignment by TCRdb is unverifiable without DNA. Germline-derived CDR1 and CDR2 are ENHRY and SYGVKD. The CDR3 has 21 residues. CDR3 region: CAISESIPTSGRAGGQNEQFF.

The chain carries TRBV27 and TRBJ2-2; checking the TCRdb D call of TRBD1 is not possible without DNA. CDR1 and CDR2 (germline): MNHEY, SMNVEV (reference sequence). The CDR3 covers 11 residues. The CDR3 spells CASGGAGELFF.

The chain uses TRBV30 and TRBJ1-2; TCRdb designates TRBD1, a call that cannot be tested without DNA. The V gene's germline CDR1 is GTSNPN and CDR2 SVGIG (reference sequence). There are 13 residues in the CDR3. CDR3 loop: CAWIGTVKGGYTF.

The genes are TRBV29-1 and TRBJ2-5; TCRdb reports TRBD2, a call that lacks DNA to check it against. The CDR3 contains 17 residues. Per germline, CDR1 SQVTM and CDR2 ANQGSEA. The CDR3 region is CSVESGLAGAAQGTQYF. Together with reference TRBV29-1 and TRBJ2-5, the CDR3 gives the full variable domain: SAVISQKPSRDICQRGTSLTIQCQVDSQVTMMFWYRQQPGQSLTLIATANQGSEATYESGFVIDKFPISRPNLTFSTLTVSNMSPEDSSIYLCSVESGLAGAAQGTQYFGPGTRLLVL.

The chain's CDR3 is CASRGRGELYF. This sequence joins TRBV19 and TRBJ2-7; with no DNA, the TCRdb D assignment of TRBD1 cannot be verified. In germline, CDR1 is LNHDA, CDR2 SQIVND (reference sequence). The CDR3 is made up of 11 amino acids.

The chain uses TRBV11-3 and TRBJ2-7; the D gene TCRdb calls, TRBD1, cannot be checked with no DNA. Germline lookup yields CDR1 SGHNT and CDR2 YENEEA. The CDR3 consists of 15 residues. The CDR3 loop is CASTPDRGVTYEQYF.

The V and J genes are TRBV9 and TRBJ2-7; no DNA is available, so the TRBD2 call from TCRdb remains unchecked. CDR3 length: 14 amino acids. Germline CDR1 is SGDLS and CDR2 is YYNGEE. The CDR3 loop is CASSVEALSYEQYF.

This clonotype is classed as medium-sized by frequency. The gene calls are TRBV28 and TRBJ1-2; TCRdb outputs TRBD1, but without DNA this stays unchecked. The CDR3 is made up of 13 amino acids. Germline CDR1 reads MDHEN; CDR2 reads SYDVKM. The chain's CDR3 is CASQGSPNYGYTF.

The V and J genes are TRBV4-3 and TRBJ2-7; TCRdb's D call, TRBD1, is unchecked because there is no DNA. The CDR3 spans 13 residues. In germline, CDR1 is LGHNA, CDR2 YSLEER. The CDR3 protein is CASSLQQGYEQYF.

J is TRBJ2-7 and V is TRBV11-2; absent DNA, TCRdb's TRBD1 call cannot be checked. Looked up from germline, CDR1 is SGHAT and CDR2 is FQNNGV. This CDR3 has 14 amino acids. CDR3 residues: CASSSTDRGYEQYF.

The chain carries TRBV20-1 and TRBJ2-7; TCRdb names TRBD2, which stays unverified in the absence of DNA. The germline CDR1 and CDR2 sequences are DFQATT and SNEGSKA (reference sequence). This CDR3 comprises 14 residues. The CDR3 is CSARDVRGSYEQYF.

The chain has TRBV24-1 and TRBJ2-1; without DNA, the TCRdb call of TRBD1 cannot be checked. Germline CDR1 KGHDR, CDR2 SFDVKD. The CDR3 totals 15 residues. CDR3 sequence reads: CATSRQPSSYNEQFF.

This chain's CDR3 is CSVWTAHSYNEQFF. V is TRBV29-1 and J is TRBJ2-1; TCRdb names TRBD2, which stays unverified in the absence of DNA. CDR3 length: 14 amino acids. Germline V gives CDR1 SQVTM, CDR2 ANQGSEA.

This rearrangement joins TRBV2 to TRBJ2-5; TCRdb outputs TRBD2, but without DNA this stays unchecked. Per germline, CDR1 SNHLY and CDR2 FYNNEI. The CDR3 runs 17 residues. CDR3 residues: CASSEGLAGGYQETQYF.

V usage is TRBV20-1 and J usage is TRBJ2-7; the D call from TCRdb, TRBD1, cannot be confirmed without DNA. CDR1 DFQATT and CDR2 SNEGSKA come from the germline V gene (reference sequence). This CDR3 region has 14 residues. The CDR3 sequence is CSAMYSSGTGEQYF.

The chain employs TRBV28 and TRBJ2-1; TCRdb lists TRBD1, though no DNA is available to test this call. Germline CDR1 reads MDHEN; CDR2 reads SYDVKM. This CDR3 has 16 amino acids. The CDR3 loop is CASSLSPDRVYNEQFF.

The chain recombines TRBV12-3 or TRBV12-4 with TRBJ2-3. The CDR3 totals 14 residues. The CDR3 sequence: CASRISGTTDTQYF.

The gene calls are TRBV9 and TRBJ2-2; TCRdb selects TRBD2, and the lack of DNA leaves this call unchecked. The CDR3 length is 17 residues. CDR1 SGDLS and CDR2 YYNGEE come from the germline V gene. The CDR3 loop is CASSPHPTSEITGELFF. Complete variable domain (other parts from reference TRBV9 and TRBJ2-2): DSGVTQTPKHLITATGQRVTLRCSPRSGDLSVYWYQQSLDQGLQFLIQYYNGEERAKGNILERFSAQQFPDLHSELNLSSLELGDSALYFCASSPHPTSEITGELFFGEGSRLTVL.

This clonotype is deemed medium-sized (0.01 to 0.1%) by its frequency. The chain combines TRBV5-6 with TRBJ2-7. This CDR3 contains 14 residues. Germline loops: CDR1 SGHDT, CDR2 YYEEEE. The chain's CDR3 is CASSLWGNSYEQYF.

The chain has TRBV12-3 or TRBV12-4 and TRBJ2-1; TCRdb picks TRBD2, but there is no DNA to check that call. This CDR3 contains 14 residues. The CDR3 sequence is CASTGTSGSNEQFF.

The chain recombines TRBV28 with TRBJ2-7; TCRdb lists TRBD1, though no DNA is available to test this call. Germline lookup yields CDR1 MDHEN and CDR2 SYDVKM. The length of the CDR3 is 15 residues. This CDR3 reads CASSARDRVPPEQYF.

The chain is built from TRBV9 and TRBJ1-1; the D call of TRBD1 rests on TCRdb alone, since no DNA is present to check it. CDR1 is SGDLS and CDR2 is YYNGEE in the germline V gene. The CDR3 covers 14 residues. CDR3 region: CASSGRTGTVEAFF.

The chain combines TRBV7-8 with TRBJ1-2; without DNA, the TCRdb call of TRBD1 cannot be checked. The CDR3 has 13 residues. The V gene's germline CDR1 is SGHVS and CDR2 FQNEAQ. CDR3 sequence: CASSLNPGYGYTF. The full variable domain, completed using reference TRBV7-8 and TRBJ1-2, is GAGVSQSPRYKVAKRGQDVALRCDPISGHVSLFWYQQALGQGPEFLTYFQNEAQLDKSGLPSDRFFAERPEGSVSTLKIQRTQQEDSAVYLCASSLNPGYGYTFGSGTRLTVV.

This chain connects TRBV12-3 or TRBV12-4 to TRBJ2-5; TCRdb indicates TRBD1, and absent DNA this call remains unverified. This CDR3 contains 14 residues. CDR3 in amino acids: CASSLGPGTETQYF.

The genes are TRBV18 and TRBJ2-7; TCRdb reports TRBD1, a call that lacks DNA to check it against. CDR3 length equals 14 residues. The V gene's germline CDR1 is KGHSH and CDR2 LQKENI. CDR3: CASSPPFGGYEQYF.

The genes are TRBV27 and TRBJ2-7; without DNA, the TCRdb call of TRBD1 cannot be checked. The CDR3 consists of 14 residues. CDR1 is MNHEY, CDR2 SMNVEV, per germline (reference sequence). CDR3 in amino acids: CASSSLSSSYEQYF.

This chain links TRBV20-1 with TRBJ1-4. The germline CDR1 and CDR2 sequences are DFQATT and SNEGSKA (reference sequence). The CDR3 spans 14 residues. CDR3 residues: CSAREPARNEKLFF.

The chain carries TRBV11-3 and TRBJ2-3. Germline CDR1 SGHNT, CDR2 YENEEA. The CDR3 runs to 17 residues. This CDR3 is CASSLDVWLAGTDTQYF.

V usage is TRBV25-1 and J usage is TRBJ2-4; TCRdb selects TRBD2, and the lack of DNA leaves this call unchecked. CDR1 and CDR2 from the germline V gene are MGHDK and SYGVNS. The CDR3 consists of 15 residues. CDR3 residues: CASSHWGGTKNIQYF.

V and J are TRBV12-3 or TRBV12-4 and TRBJ2-2; the TCRdb call, TRBD2, lacks DNA for checking. This CDR3 region has 15 residues. The chain's CDR3 is CASSFGLAGTGELFF.